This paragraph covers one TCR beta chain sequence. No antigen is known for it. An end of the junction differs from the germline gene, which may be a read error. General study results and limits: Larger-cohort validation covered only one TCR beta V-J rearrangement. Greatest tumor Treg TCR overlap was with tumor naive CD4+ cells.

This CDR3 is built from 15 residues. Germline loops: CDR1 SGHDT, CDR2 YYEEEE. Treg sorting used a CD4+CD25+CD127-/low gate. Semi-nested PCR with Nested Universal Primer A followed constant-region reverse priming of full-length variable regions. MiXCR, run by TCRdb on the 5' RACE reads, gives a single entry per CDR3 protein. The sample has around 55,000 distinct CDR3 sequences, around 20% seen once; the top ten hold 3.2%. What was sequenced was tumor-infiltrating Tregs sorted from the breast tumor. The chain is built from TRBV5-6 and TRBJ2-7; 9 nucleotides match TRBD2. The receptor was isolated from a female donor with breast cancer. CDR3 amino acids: CACSSLAGLSYEQYF. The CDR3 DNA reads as TGTGCCTGCAGCTCTCTAGCGGGGCTCTCCTACGAGCAGTACTTC.